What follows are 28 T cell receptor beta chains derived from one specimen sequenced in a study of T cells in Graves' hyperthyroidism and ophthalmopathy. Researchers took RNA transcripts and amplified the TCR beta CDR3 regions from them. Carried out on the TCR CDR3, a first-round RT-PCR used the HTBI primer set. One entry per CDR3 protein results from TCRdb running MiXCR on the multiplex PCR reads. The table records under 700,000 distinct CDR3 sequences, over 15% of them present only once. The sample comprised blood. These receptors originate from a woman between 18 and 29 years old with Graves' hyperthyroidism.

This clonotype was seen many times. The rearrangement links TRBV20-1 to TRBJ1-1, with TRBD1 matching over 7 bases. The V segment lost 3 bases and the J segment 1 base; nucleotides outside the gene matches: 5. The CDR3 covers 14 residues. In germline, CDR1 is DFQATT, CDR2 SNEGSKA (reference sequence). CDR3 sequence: CSARQGEANTEAFF. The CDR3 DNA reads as TGCAGTGCTAGGCAGGGGGAGGCGAACACTGAAGCTTTCTTT.

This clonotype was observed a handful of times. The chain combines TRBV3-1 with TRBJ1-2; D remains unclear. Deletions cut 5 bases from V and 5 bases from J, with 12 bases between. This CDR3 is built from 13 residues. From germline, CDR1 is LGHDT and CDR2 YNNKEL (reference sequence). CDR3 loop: CASSGPAEYGYTF. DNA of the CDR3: TGTGCCAGCAGCGGACCAGCGGAGTATGGCTACACCTTC.

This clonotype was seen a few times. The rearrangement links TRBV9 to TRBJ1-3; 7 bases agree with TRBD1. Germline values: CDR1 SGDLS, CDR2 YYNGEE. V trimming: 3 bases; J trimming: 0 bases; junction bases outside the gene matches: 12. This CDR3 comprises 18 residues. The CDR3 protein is CASSALDRDFYSGNTIYF. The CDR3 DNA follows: TGTGCCAGCAGCGCGCTCGACAGGGACTTCTACTCTGGAAACACCATATATTTT.

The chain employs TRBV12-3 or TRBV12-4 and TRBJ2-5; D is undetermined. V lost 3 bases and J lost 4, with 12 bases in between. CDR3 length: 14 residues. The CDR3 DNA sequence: TGTGCCAGCAGTTTTGGCCTGGTTTTAGAGACCCAGTACTTC. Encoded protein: CASSFGLVLETQYF.

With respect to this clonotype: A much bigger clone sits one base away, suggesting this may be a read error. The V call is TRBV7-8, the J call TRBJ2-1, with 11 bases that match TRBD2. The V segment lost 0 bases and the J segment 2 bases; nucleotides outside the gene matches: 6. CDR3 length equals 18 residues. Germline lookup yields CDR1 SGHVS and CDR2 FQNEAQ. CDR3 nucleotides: TGTGCCAGCAGCTTAGCAAGGACTAGCGGGCACGCCTACAATGAGCAGTTCTTC. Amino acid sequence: CASSLARTSGHAYNEQFF.

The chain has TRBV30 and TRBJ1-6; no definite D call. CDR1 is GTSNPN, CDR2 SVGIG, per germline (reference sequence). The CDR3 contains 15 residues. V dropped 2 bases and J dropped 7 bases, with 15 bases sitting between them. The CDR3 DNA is TGTGCCTGGAGTTCGGTAGAGATAATAAATTCACCCCTCCACTTT. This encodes CAWSSVEIINSPLHF.

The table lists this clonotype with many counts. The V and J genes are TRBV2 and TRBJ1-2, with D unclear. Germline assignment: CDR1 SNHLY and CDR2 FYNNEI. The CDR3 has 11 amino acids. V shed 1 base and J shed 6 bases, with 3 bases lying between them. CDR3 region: CASSEGNGYTF. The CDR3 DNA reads TGTGCCAGCAGTGAAGGGAATGGCTACACCTTC.

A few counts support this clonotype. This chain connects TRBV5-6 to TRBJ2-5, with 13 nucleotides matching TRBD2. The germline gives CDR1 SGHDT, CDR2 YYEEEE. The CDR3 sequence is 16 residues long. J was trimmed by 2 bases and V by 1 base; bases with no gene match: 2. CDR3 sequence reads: CASSLTSGGAQETQYF. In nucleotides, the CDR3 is TGTGCCAGCAGCTTGACTAGCGGGGGGGCACAAGAGACCCAGTACTTC.

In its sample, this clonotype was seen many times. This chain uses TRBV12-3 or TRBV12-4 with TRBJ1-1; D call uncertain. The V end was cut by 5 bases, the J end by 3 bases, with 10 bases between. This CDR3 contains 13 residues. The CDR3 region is CASSPRVHTEAFF. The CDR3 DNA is TGTGCCAGCAGTCCCCGGGTCCACACTGAAGCTTTCTTT.

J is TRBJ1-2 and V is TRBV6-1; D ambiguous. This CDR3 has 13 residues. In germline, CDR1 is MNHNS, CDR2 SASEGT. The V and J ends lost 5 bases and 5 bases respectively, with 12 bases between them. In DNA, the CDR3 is TGTGCCAGCAGTCGTCCCCCGGGATATGGCTACACCTTC. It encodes CASSRPPGYGYTF.

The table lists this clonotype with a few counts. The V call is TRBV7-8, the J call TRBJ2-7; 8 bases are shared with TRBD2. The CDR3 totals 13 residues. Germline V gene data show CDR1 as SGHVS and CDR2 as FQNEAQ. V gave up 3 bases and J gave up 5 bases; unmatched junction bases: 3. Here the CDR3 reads CASSFSGTNEQYF. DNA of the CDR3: TGTGCCAGCAGCTTTAGCGGGACCAACGAGCAGTACTTC.

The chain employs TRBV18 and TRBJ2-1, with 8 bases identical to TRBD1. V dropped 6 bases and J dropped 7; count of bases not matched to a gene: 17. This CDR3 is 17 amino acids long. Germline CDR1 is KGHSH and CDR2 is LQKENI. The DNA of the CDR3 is TGTGCCAGCTCCCCCTACGCAGGGGGCGCATACACGAATGAGCAGTTCTTC. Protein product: CASSPYAGGAYTNEQFF.

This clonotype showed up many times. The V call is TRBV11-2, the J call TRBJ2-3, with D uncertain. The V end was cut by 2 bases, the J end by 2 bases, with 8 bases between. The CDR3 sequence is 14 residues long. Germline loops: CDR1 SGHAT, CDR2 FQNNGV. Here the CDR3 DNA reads TGTGCCAGCAGCTTACAAGATAACACAGATACGCAGTATTTT. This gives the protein CASSLQDNTDTQYF.

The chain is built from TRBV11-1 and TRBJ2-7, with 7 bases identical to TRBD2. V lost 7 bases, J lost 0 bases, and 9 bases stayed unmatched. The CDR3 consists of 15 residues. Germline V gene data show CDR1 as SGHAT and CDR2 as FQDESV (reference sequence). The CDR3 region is CASTQGSGYSYEQYF. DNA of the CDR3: TGTGCCAGCACCCAGGGTAGCGGGTACTCCTACGAGCAGTACTTC.

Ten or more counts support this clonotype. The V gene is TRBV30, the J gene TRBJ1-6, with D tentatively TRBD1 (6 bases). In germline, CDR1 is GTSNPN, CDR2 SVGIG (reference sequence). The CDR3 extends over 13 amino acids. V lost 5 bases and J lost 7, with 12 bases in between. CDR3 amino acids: CAWDGGGNSPLHF. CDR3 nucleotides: TGTGCCTGGGACGGAGGGGGAAATTCACCCCTCCACTTT.

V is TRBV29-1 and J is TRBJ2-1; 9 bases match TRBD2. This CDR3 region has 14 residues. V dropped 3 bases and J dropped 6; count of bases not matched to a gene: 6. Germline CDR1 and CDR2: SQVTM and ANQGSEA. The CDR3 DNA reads TGCAGCGTTGACGGGCTAGCGGGAACCAATGAGCAGTTCTTC. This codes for CSVDGLAGTNEQFF.

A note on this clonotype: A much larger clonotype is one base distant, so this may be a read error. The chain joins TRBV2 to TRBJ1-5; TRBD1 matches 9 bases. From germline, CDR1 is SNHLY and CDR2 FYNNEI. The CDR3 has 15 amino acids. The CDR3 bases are TGTGCCAGCAGTACCTTGGGACAGGGAGTTCAGCCCCGGCATTTT. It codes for CASSTLGQGVQPRHF.

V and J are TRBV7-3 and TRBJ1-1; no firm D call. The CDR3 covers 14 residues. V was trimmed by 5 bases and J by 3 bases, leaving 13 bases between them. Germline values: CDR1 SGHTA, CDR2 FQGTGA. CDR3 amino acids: CASSLNGGDTEAFF. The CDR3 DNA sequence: TGTGCCAGCAGCCTCAACGGAGGCGACACTGAAGCTTTCTTT.

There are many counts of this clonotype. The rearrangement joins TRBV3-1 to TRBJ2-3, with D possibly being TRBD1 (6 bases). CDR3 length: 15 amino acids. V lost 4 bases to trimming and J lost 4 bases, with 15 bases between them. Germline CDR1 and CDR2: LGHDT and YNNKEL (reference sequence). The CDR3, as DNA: TGTGCCAGCAGCCCCACAGGGTCCCCCGCAGATACGCAGTATTTT. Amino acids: CASSPTGSPADTQYF.

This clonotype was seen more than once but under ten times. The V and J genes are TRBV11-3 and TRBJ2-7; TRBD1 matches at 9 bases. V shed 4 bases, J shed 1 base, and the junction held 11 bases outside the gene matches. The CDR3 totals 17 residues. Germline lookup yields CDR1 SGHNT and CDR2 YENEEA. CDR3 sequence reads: CASSYSFWDRDSYEQYF. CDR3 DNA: TGTGCCAGCAGCTACTCATTCTGGGACAGGGATTCCTACGAGCAGTACTTC.

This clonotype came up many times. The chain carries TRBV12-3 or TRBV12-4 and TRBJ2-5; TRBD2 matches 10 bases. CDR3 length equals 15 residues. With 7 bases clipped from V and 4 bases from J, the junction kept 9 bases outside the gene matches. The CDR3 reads CASTSPLAGPETQYF. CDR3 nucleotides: TGTGCCAGCACCTCTCCACTAGCGGGACCAGAGACCCAGTACTTC.

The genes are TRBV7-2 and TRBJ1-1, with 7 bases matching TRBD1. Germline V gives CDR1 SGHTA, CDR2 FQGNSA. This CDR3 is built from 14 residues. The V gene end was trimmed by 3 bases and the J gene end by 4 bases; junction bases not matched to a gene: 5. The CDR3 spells CASSLGSGGTEAFF. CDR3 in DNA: TGTGCCAGCAGCTTGGGTTCAGGGGGCACTGAAGCTTTCTTT.

The CDR3 is CASSSGNSGNTIYF. The CDR3 DNA reads TGTGCCAGCAGTTCTGGGAACTCTGGAAACACCATATATTTT. The rearrangement uses TRBV6-1 and TRBJ1-3; D is unclear. Trimming took 5 bases from V and 0 from J, leaving 8 bases between them. The germline CDR1 and CDR2 sequences are MNHNS and SASEGT. The CDR3 covers 14 residues.

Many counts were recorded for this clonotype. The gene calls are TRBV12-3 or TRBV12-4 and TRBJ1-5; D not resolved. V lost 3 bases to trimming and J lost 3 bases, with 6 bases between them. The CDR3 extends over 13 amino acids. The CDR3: CASSFKTNQPQHF. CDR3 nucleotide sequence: TGTGCCAGCAGTTTCAAAACCAATCAGCCCCAGCATTTT.

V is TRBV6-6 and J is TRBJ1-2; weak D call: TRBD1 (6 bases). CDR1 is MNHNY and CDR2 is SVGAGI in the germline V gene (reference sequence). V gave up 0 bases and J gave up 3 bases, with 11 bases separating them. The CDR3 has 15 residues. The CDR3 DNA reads TGTGCCAGCAGTTACTCACAGGGTCAACACTATGGCTACACCTTC. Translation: CASSYSQGQHYGYTF.

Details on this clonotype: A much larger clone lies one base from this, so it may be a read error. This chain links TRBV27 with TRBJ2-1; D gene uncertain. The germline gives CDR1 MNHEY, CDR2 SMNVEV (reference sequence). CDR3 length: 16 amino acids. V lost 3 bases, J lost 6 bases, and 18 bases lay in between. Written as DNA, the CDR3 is TGTGCCAGCAGTTTGCTTTCTTCCCGCCGGGTCAATGAGCAGTTCTTC. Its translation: CASSLLSSRRVNEQFF.

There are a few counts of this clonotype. CDR3 in amino acids: CASRKRRILGDEQFF. CDR3 in DNA: TGTGCCAGCCGTAAGCGCCGTATCTTGGGCGATGAGCAGTTCTTC. The genes are TRBV5-8 and TRBJ2-1, with unresolved D. The CDR3 extends over 15 amino acids. Germline CDR1 and CDR2: SGHTS and YDEGEE. Trimming removed 7 bases at V and 8 bases at J, with 22 bases between. Complete variable domain (other parts from reference TRBV5-8 and TRBJ2-1): EAGVTQSPTHLIKTRGQQATLRCSPISGHTSVYWYQQALGLGLQFLLWYDEGEERNRGNFPPRFSGRQFPNYSSELNVNALELEDSALYLCASRKRRILGDEQFFGPGTRLTVL.

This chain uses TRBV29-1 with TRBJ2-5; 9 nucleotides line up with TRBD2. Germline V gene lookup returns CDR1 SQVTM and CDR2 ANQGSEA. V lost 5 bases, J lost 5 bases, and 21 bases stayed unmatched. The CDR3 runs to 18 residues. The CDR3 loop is CSVFKGLASGTAWETQYF. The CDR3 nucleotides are TGCAGCGTTTTCAAGGGACTGGCTAGCGGGACCGCATGGGAGACCCAGTACTTC.